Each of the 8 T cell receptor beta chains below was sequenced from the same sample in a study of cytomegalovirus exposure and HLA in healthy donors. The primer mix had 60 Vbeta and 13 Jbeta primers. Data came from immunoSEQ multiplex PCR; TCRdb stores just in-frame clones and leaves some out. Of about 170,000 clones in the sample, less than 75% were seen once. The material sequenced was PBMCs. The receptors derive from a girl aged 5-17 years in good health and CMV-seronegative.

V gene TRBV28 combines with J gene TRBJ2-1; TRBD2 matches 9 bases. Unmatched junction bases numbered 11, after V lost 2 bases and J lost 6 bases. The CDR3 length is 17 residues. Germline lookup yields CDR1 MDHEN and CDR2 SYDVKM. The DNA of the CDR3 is TGTGCCAGCAGTTTAGGTCGCGGGGGGGCCCTTCGCAATGAGCAGTTCTTC. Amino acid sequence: CASSLGRGGALRNEQFF.

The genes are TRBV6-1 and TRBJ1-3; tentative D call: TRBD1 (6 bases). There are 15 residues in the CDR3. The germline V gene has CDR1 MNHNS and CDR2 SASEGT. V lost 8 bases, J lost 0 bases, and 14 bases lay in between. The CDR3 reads CASGTQPSSGNTIYF. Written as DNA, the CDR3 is TGTGCCAGCGGGACACAGCCGAGCTCTGGAAACACCATATATTTT.

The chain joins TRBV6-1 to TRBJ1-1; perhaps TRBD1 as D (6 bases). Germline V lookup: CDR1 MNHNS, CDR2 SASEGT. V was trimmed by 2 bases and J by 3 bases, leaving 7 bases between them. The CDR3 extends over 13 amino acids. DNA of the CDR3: TGTGCCAGCAGTGAATACAGGGACACTGAAGCTTTCTTT. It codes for CASSEYRDTEAFF.

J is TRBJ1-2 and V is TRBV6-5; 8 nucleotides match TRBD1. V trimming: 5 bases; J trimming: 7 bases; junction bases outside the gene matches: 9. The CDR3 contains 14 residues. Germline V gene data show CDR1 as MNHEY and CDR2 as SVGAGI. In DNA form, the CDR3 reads TGTGCCAGCAGTCGGACAGGGTCTAGGGGTGGCTACACCTTC. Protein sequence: CASSRTGSRGGYTF.

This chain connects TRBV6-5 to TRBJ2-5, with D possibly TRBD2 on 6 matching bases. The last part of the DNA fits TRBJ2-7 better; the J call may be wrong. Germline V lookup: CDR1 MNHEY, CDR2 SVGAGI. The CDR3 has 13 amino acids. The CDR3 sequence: CASSAGPSYEQYF. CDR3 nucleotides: TGTGCCAGCTCGGCGGGACCTTCCTACGAGCAGTACTTC.

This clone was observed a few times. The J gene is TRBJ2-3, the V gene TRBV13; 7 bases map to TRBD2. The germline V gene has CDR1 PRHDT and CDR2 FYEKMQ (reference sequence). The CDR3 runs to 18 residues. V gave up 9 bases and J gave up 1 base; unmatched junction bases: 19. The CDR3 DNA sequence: TGTGCCAGTTTGGATGGCTTAAAGGCCGCGGGGGGCACAGATACGCAGTATTTT. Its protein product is CASLDGLKAAGGTDTQYF.

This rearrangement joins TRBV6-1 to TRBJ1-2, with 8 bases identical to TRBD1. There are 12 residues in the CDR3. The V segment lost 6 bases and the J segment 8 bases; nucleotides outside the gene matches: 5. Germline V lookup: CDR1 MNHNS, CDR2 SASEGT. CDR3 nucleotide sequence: TGTGCCAGCAGGCTGGACAGGGTGGGCTACACCTTC. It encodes CASRLDRVGYTF.

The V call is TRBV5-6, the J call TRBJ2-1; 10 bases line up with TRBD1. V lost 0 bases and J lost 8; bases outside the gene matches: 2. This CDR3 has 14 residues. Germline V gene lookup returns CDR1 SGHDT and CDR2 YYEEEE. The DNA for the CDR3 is TGTGCCAGCAGCTTGGGGGACAGGGGTTATGAGCAGTTCTTC. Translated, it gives CASSLGDRGYEQFF.